The 19 T cell receptor beta chains in this list originate from one sample, sequenced in a study of T cell repertoires in cytomegalovirus infection. TCRdb re-called the reads through MiXCR, storing one row per CDR3 protein. The sample has a few hundred thousand distinct CDR3 sequences; over 20% are singletons. Material for sequencing was CD8+ T cells from PBMCs. All receptors derive from a human donor in good health (CMV status not recorded). Some clones in this sample may be carry-over from other donors' samples.

The CDR3 sequence is CASSPSGGATYNEQFF. In nucleotides, the CDR3 is TGTGCCAGCAGTCCTAGCGGGGGGGCCACTTACAATGAGCAGTTCTTC. The chain is built from TRBV6-6 and TRBJ2-1; TRBD2 matches 12 bases. The CDR3 is 16 amino acids. CDR1 is MNHNY, CDR2 SVGAGI, per germline (reference sequence). V was clipped by 5 bases and J by 4 bases; unmatched bases: 6.

This clonotype was found a few times. The rearrangement links TRBV13 to TRBJ2-2; 9 nucleotides agree with TRBD1. CDR1 and CDR2 from the germline V gene are PRHDT and FYEKMQ (reference sequence). V dropped 3 bases and J dropped 3; count of bases not matched to a gene: 5. The CDR3 covers 16 residues. The CDR3 protein is CASSFNRGLDTGELFF. As DNA, the CDR3 is TGTGCCAGCAGCTTTAACAGGGGGCTAGACACCGGGGAGCTGTTTTTT.

The genes are TRBV20-1 and TRBJ2-3, with TRBD2 matching 15 bases. Unmatched junction bases numbered 5, after V lost 5 bases and J lost 2 bases. The CDR3 is made up of 16 amino acids. The V gene's germline CDR1 is DFQATT and CDR2 SNEGSKA (reference sequence). CDR3 coding DNA: TGCAGTGCTCAAGGACTAGCGGGGGGGCCCACAGATACGCAGTATTTT. Residues: CSAQGLAGGPTDTQYF.

In this sample, this clonotype turned up a few times. The chain recombines TRBV29-1 with TRBJ2-7; possible D gene TRBD1, 5 bases. Per germline, CDR1 SQVTM and CDR2 ANQGSEA. V lost 7 bases, J lost 3 bases, and 10 bases lay in between. The CDR3 contains 11 residues. CDR3 in amino acids: CSGTDSYEQYF. Written as DNA, the CDR3 is TGCAGCGGCACCGACAGCTACGAGCAGTACTTC.

At least ten counts were recorded for this clonotype. The chain links TRBV12-3 or TRBV12-4 to TRBJ1-4, with 10 nucleotides matching TRBD1. J gave up 5 bases and V 1 base, and 10 bases lay outside the gene matches. The CDR3 extends over 18 amino acids. This CDR3 is CASSLEVVDRGENEKLFF. DNA for the CDR3: TGTGCCAGCAGTTTAGAAGTGGTGGACAGGGGGGAAAATGAAAAACTGTTTTTT.

The chain uses TRBV12-3 or TRBV12-4 and TRBJ2-7, with TRBD1 matching over 10 bases. Unmatched junction bases numbered 5, after V lost 7 bases and J lost 2 bases. This CDR3 is built from 14 residues. The CDR3 DNA sequence: TGTGCCAGCACCGGGACAGGGGCTACCTACGAGCAGTACTTC. Protein sequence: CASTGTGATYEQYF.

J is TRBJ1-1 and V is TRBV19, with 7 bases aligning to TRBD1. V dropped 3 bases and J dropped 0; count of bases not matched to a gene: 4. Germline CDR1 reads LNHDA; CDR2 reads SQIVND (reference sequence). The CDR3 length is 15 residues. The CDR3 coding sequence is TGTGCCAGTAGTATTCCCAGGGGGATGAACACTGAAGCTTTCTTT. Translated: CASSIPRGMNTEAFF.

The chain carries TRBV4-1 and TRBJ1-6; tentatively, D is TRBD1 (5 bases). V gave up 1 base and J gave up 7 bases, with 11 bases separating them. Germline V gene data show CDR1 as MGHRA and CDR2 as YSYEKL. This CDR3 comprises 15 residues. The CDR3 DNA sequence: TGCGCCAGCAGCCAAGCTGACAGTGAGAATTCACCCCTCCACTTT. It translates to CASSQADSENSPLHF.

This clonotype was recorded at least ten times. The J gene is TRBJ1-2, the V gene TRBV6-5, with TRBD1 as a possible D gene (6 bases). The ends were cut back, 2 bases at V and 4 bases at J, with 23 bases in the middle. The CDR3 is 18 amino acids. From germline, CDR1 is MNHEY and CDR2 SVGAGI. CDR3 loop: CASSYRPPSDSLVYGYTF. The CDR3 DNA reads TGTGCCAGCAGTTACCGACCACCCTCGGACAGTCTCGTCTATGGCTACACCTTC.

The V call is TRBV24-1, the J call TRBJ2-2; D gene ambiguous. Trimming removed 4 bases at V and 3 bases at J, with 17 bases between. Germline V CDR1 and CDR2: KGHDR, SFDVKD. The CDR3 is made up of 17 amino acids. CDR3 region: CATSDHDTALDTGELFF. The CDR3 bases are TGTGCCACCAGTGACCACGACACCGCCCTTGACACCGGGGAGCTGTTTTTT.

This CDR3 is CSASRQRDQYSNQPQHF. The CDR3 DNA reads as TGCAGTGCTAGCAGGCAGCGAGACCAATATAGCAATCAGCCCCAGCATTTT. This chain links TRBV20-1 with TRBJ1-5, with D unclear. Trimming shortened V by 3 bases and J by 0 bases, and 18 bases separated the two germline ends. The germline V gene has CDR1 DFQATT and CDR2 SNEGSKA (reference sequence). There are 17 residues in the CDR3.

This chain joins TRBV28 and TRBJ2-7; D is uncertain. The CDR3 is 14 residues long. V was shortened by 10 bases and J by 0 bases, with 16 bases between the two germline ends. Germline V gives CDR1 MDHEN, CDR2 SYDVKM. CDR3: CATTRSFVSYEQYF. As DNA, the CDR3 is TGTGCCACAACGAGGTCATTTGTCTCCTACGAGCAGTACTTC.

The table lists this clonotype with a few counts. The CDR3 here is CASSIASDRLSSYNSPLHF. The DNA of the CDR3 is TGTGCCAGTAGTATAGCCTCCGACCGACTGAGCTCCTATAATTCACCCCTCCACTTT. The gene calls are TRBV19 and TRBJ1-6; D is unclear. V lost 1 base to trimming and J lost 0 bases, with 16 bases between them. The CDR3 is 19 amino acids. Germline V gene lookup returns CDR1 LNHDA and CDR2 SQIVND (reference sequence). The whole variable domain, remainder taken from reference TRBV19 and TRBJ1-6, is DGGITQSPKYLFRKEGQNVTLSCEQNLNHDAMYWYRQDPGQGLRLIYYSQIVNDFQKGDIAEGYSVSREKKESFPLTVTSAQKNPTAFYLCASSIASDRLSSYNSPLHFGNGTRLTVT.

The V call is TRBV2, the J call TRBJ2-7; D not resolved. CDR3 length: 12 amino acids. Per germline, CDR1 SNHLY and CDR2 FYNNEI. V lost 6 bases and J 2 bases, leaving 8 bases between the germline ends. The CDR3 DNA follows: TGTGCCAGCAGCGGAAGCGCCTACGAGCAGTACTTC. Translation: CASSGSAYEQYF.

The V gene is TRBV25-1, the J gene TRBJ1-3; D is unclear. Trimming shortened V by 7 bases and J by 3 bases, and 4 bases separated the two germline ends. Germline V CDR1 and CDR2: MGHDK, SYGVNS. The CDR3 extends over 11 amino acids. DNA of the CDR3: TGTGCCAGCATAGGTGGAAACACCATATATTTT. Protein product: CASIGGNTIYF.

The V and J genes are TRBV4-1 and TRBJ2-5, with D maybe TRBD1 (5 bases). Germline assignment: CDR1 MGHRA and CDR2 YSYEKL. V lost 1 base, J lost 4 bases, and 13 bases lay in between. The length of the CDR3 is 15 residues. The CDR3 here is CASSQVDMSGETQYF. The CDR3 DNA follows: TGCGCCAGCAGCCAAGTGGACATGTCCGGAGAGACCCAGTACTTC.

This rearrangement joins TRBV5-4 to TRBJ2-5; no firm D call. CDR3 size: 13 residues. The germline V and J ends were trimmed by 1 base and 5 bases, with 9 bases remaining between them. Looked up from germline, CDR1 is SGHNT and CDR2 is YYREEE (reference sequence). In nucleotides, the CDR3 is TGTGCCAGCAGCTTGCTGGAGTCGGAGACCCAGTACTTC. Amino acid sequence: CASSLLESETQYF.

Only a few counts were recorded for this clonotype. The chain uses TRBV28 and TRBJ2-1; 10 positions match TRBD2. V was clipped by 3 bases and J by 2 bases; unmatched bases: 4. The CDR3 extends over 16 amino acids. The germline V gene encodes CDR1 MDHEN and CDR2 SYDVKM. CDR3 nucleotides: TGTGCCAGCAGTTTCCTAGCGGGGGACGCCTACAATGAGCAGTTCTTC. Its translation is CASSFLAGDAYNEQFF. The full variable domain, rest sourced from reference TRBV28 and TRBJ2-1, is DVKVTQSSRYLVKRTGEKVFLECVQDMDHENMFWYRQDPGLGLRLIYFSYDVKMKEKGDIPEGYSVSREKKERFSLILESASTNQTSMYLCASSFLAGDAYNEQFFGPGTRLTVL.

This chain connects TRBV5-1 to TRBJ1-1, with D tentatively TRBD1 (5 bases). Germline CDR1 reads SGHRS; CDR2 reads YFSETQ. The CDR3 is made up of 15 amino acids. With 4 bases removed from V and 1 base from J, the gap between germline ends came to 14 bases. CDR3 amino acids: CASSPTGDQNTEAFF. The CDR3, as DNA: TGCGCCAGCAGCCCAACAGGAGATCAGAACACTGAAGCTTTCTTT.